Presented here are 18 T cell receptor beta chains from one specimen sequenced in a study of T-cell reconstitution after alpha-beta-depleted transplantation in children (dated by TCRdb to 2016 to 2017). The library was produced with PCR. Instrument on record: Illumina HiSeq 2500. Molecular barcoding was employed in the preparation of TCR libraries, with unique molecular identifiers being used to normalize TCRbeta repertoire quantification. Using fastp at Q25 and MiXCR, TCRdb reprocessed the public reads and kept productive beta chains. Rows matching on CDR3 protein sequence are summarized as one entry with the most common DNA and genes. For this sample there are almost 400,000 distinct CDR3 sequences; around 21% appear just once. Approximately 3.9% of the sample is taken by the ten largest. The sequences come from PBMCs from the stem cell graft donor, collected from the stem cell graft. These receptors came from a human donor who donated a stem cell graft to a child with acute myeloid leukemia.

The V call is TRBV12-3 or TRBV12-4, the J call TRBJ2-1; D ambiguous. CDR3 length: 14 amino acids. The V gene lost 3 bases and the J gene lost 4 bases, with 10 bases spanning the gap. The CDR3 protein is CASSLTATYNEQFF. CDR3 DNA sequence: TGTGCCAGCAGTTTGACTGCCACATACAATGAGCAGTTCTTC.

This clonotype has only a few counts. J is TRBJ1-1 and V is TRBV27; D gene uncertain. The CDR3 covers 14 residues. Germline V gene data show CDR1 as MNHEY and CDR2 as SMNVEV (reference sequence). Trimming stripped 0 bases from V and 4 bases from J, with 9 bases between. CDR3 loop: CASSLSRGSTEAFF. Written as DNA, the CDR3 is TGTGCCAGCAGTTTATCGCGAGGCTCCACTGAAGCTTTCTTT.

The genes are TRBV20-1 and TRBJ2-5; D unclear. The CDR3 loop spans 12 amino acids. With 6 bases removed from V and 5 bases from J, the gap between germline ends came to 13 bases. CDR1 and CDR2 (germline): DFQATT, SNEGSKA (reference sequence). CDR3 nucleotides: TGCAGTGCGTCCCCCCACGGGGAGACCCAGTACTTC. Its translation is CSASPHGETQYF.

This clonotype appeared a few times. The chain uses TRBV18 and TRBJ2-1; TRBD1 matches 9 bases. Germline CDR1 reads KGHSH; CDR2 reads LQKENI. J was trimmed by 4 bases and V by 0 bases; bases with no gene match: 1. The CDR3 covers 15 residues. CDR3 sequence reads: CASSPPGTGYNEQFF. The CDR3 DNA reads TGTGCCAGCTCACCACCCGGGACAGGGTACAATGAGCAGTTCTTC.

The rearrangement links TRBV12-3 or TRBV12-4 to TRBJ1-2; D ambiguous. V was clipped by 2 bases and J by 6 bases, with 10 bases between them. This CDR3 has 13 residues. The CDR3 loop reads CASSLRHDNGYTF. CDR3 nucleotide sequence: TGTGCCAGCAGTTTACGGCACGACAATGGCTACACCTTC.

This clonotype turned up a few times. The V call is TRBV4-3, the J call TRBJ2-2; TRBD2 aligns across 8 bases. J was trimmed by 6 bases and V by 0 bases; bases with no gene match: 3. This CDR3 contains 15 residues. Looked up from germline, CDR1 is LGHNA and CDR2 is YSLEER. For the CDR3, the DNA is TGCGCCAGCAGCCAAGAACCAGCGGGAGCCGGGGAGCTGTTTTTT. Translated: CASSQEPAGAGELFF.

This clonotype was observed many times. The gene calls are TRBV12-3 or TRBV12-4 and TRBJ2-3, with a weak D call TRBD2 (5 bases). The length of the CDR3 is 13 residues. V was trimmed by 10 bases and J by 3 bases, leaving 14 bases between them. The CDR3 DNA reads TGTGCCACCAAAACTAGGGCAACAGATACGCAGTATTTT. It is translated as CATKTRATDTQYF.

The rearrangement links TRBV24-1 to TRBJ2-2; tentative D call: TRBD2 (6 bases). V shed 3 bases and J shed 2 bases, with 15 bases lying between them. The CDR3 is 17 amino acids. CDR1 is KGHDR, CDR2 SFDVKD, per germline. CDR3 nucleotide sequence: TGTGCCACCAGTGATGATGAGCGGGTCTTAAACACCGGGGAGCTGTTTTTT. Amino acids: CATSDDERVLNTGELFF.

The chain joins TRBV18 to TRBJ2-7; unclear D gene. CDR3 size: 12 residues. V was trimmed by 3 bases and J by 5 bases, leaving 8 bases between them. Germline values: CDR1 KGHSH, CDR2 LQKENI. CDR3 sequence: CASSPTINEQYF. CDR3 DNA: TGTGCCAGCTCACCCACGATAAACGAGCAGTACTTC.

The chain is built from TRBV27 and TRBJ2-2, with 8 positions matching TRBD1. Germline V gene data show CDR1 as MNHEY and CDR2 as SMNVEV (reference sequence). V lost 2 bases and J lost 4; bases outside the gene matches: 6. The CDR3 has 16 residues. The CDR3: CASSLILDRGTGELFF. The CDR3 DNA follows: TGTGCCAGCAGTTTAATTCTCGACAGGGGCACCGGGGAGCTGTTTTTT.

This clonotype was seen only a few times. J is TRBJ2-7 and V is TRBV2; the D is unclear. Germline V lookup: CDR1 SNHLY, CDR2 FYNNEI. Trimming cost V 6 bases and J 0 bases, with 9 bases left between them. The CDR3 has 13 residues. CDR3 loop: CASRRLSSYEQYF. CDR3 DNA sequence: TGTGCCAGCAGGAGACTGAGCTCCTACGAGCAGTACTTC.

This clonotype was observed at least ten times. This chain joins TRBV5-1 and TRBJ1-1; D not certain. The CDR3 sequence is 13 residues long. The germline V gene has CDR1 SGHRS and CDR2 YFSETQ. V was shortened by 2 bases and J by 4 bases, with 9 bases between the two germline ends. The CDR3 DNA sequence: TGCGCCAGCAGCTTAGATTCTAGCACTGAAGCTTTCTTT. It yields the protein CASSLDSSTEAFF.

This clonotype has a handful of counts. The CDR3 reads CSVIRTSGSLDIQYF. CDR3 DNA sequence: TGCAGCGTTATTCGGACTAGCGGGAGTTTGGACATTCAGTACTTC. The chain uses TRBV29-1 and TRBJ2-4, with TRBD2 matching 13 bases. This CDR3 contains 15 residues. The trim removed 5 bases at V and 8 bases at J, leaving 9 bases unmatched. Germline CDR1 is SQVTM and CDR2 is ANQGSEA.

V is TRBV7-9 and J is TRBJ1-1; D is unresolved. Trimming took off 5 bases at V and 2 bases at J, with 9 bases between the two ends. The CDR3 covers 13 residues. The germline V gene has CDR1 SEHNR and CDR2 FQNEAQ (reference sequence). CDR3: CASSAKSNTEAFF. CDR3 DNA sequence: TGTGCCAGCAGCGCCAAGAGTAACACTGAAGCTTTCTTT.

This clonotype was found many times. This chain links TRBV20-1 with TRBJ2-4, with TRBD2 as a possible D gene (6 bases). With 7 bases removed from V and 1 base from J, the gap between germline ends came to 20 bases. Germline CDR1 DFQATT, CDR2 SNEGSKA (reference sequence). The CDR3 totals 16 residues. The CDR3 coding sequence is TGCAGTGGCGGGGCCCCTGTTACCGGCGCCAAAAACATTCAGTACTTC. Its translation: CSGGAPVTGAKNIQYF.

This clonotype was observed at least ten times. The rearrangement uses TRBV20-1 and TRBJ2-2, with 7 bases aligning to TRBD2. V was clipped by 5 bases and J by 4 bases; unmatched bases: 4. CDR3 length equals 13 residues. Germline CDR1 reads DFQATT; CDR2 reads SNEGSKA (reference sequence). The CDR3 DNA reads TGCAGTGCTGGAACTAGCGCCACCGGGGAGCTGTTTTTT. Protein sequence: CSAGTSATGELFF.

The V gene is TRBV20-1, the J gene TRBJ2-7, with 11 nucleotides matching TRBD2. The CDR3 loop spans 15 amino acids. V dropped 6 bases and J dropped 2; count of bases not matched to a gene: 9. Germline loops: CDR1 DFQATT, CDR2 SNEGSKA (reference sequence). CDR3: CSARPLAGGTYEQYF. CDR3 nucleotide sequence: TGCAGTGCCCGACCCCTAGCGGGAGGAACCTACGAGCAGTACTTC.

The chain employs TRBV12-3 or TRBV12-4 and TRBJ1-4; tentatively, D is TRBD1 (5 bases). The germline V and J ends were trimmed by 5 bases and 5 bases, with 9 bases remaining between them. The CDR3 sequence is 13 residues long. This chain's CDR3 is CASSDRDNEKLFF. Here the CDR3 DNA reads TGTGCCAGCAGTGATCGGGACAATGAAAAACTGTTTTTT.